This is a list of T cell receptor beta chains from one sample in a study of CXCR3-negative and CXCR3-positive naive CD8 T cells. TCRdb derives one entry per CDR3 protein from the 5' RACE reads, leaving out DNA. The sample has some 150,000 distinct CDR3 sequences, and its top ten clones hold about 0.48%. Sequenced sample: naive CXCR3+ CD8+ T cells from blood. These receptors were collected from a human donor in good health. Some clones in this sample may be carry-over from other donors' samples. CDR3s include the opening cysteine and the closing phenylalanine or tryptophan.

16	TRBV21-1	TRBJ1-5	CATPSRGHVFNQPQHF
15	TRBV7-3	TRBJ2-1	CASSPLAGIMNEQFF
15	TRBV28	TRBJ2-5	CASSLWPSDQETQYF
16	TRBV11-2	TRBJ2-7	CASSSDIGQAAYEQYF
15	TRBV6-5	TRBJ2-2	CASSYSGQGTGELFF
18	TRBV2	TRBJ2-5	CASSEAHSGGPLRETQYF
15	TRBV20-1	TRBJ2-7	CSARDSGTGYSEQYF
15	TRBV5-1	TRBJ2-1	CASSEGAGTYNEQFF
15	TRBV2	TRBJ2-3	CAREPGLEGTDTQYF
18	TRBV6-6	TRBJ1-5	CASSYSFPGEYSNQPQHF
16	TRBV7-2	TRBJ2-3	CASNLWRGVSTDTQYF
14	TRBV10-2	TRBJ2-5	CASSDVGLRGTQYF
15	TRBV7-9	TRBJ2-3	CASSLEGGLTDTQYF
14	TRBV28	TRBJ2-7	CASSFLNNIYEQYF
17	TRBV4-3	TRBJ2-2	CASSQALAGGTTGELFF
13	TRBV6-5	TRBJ1-2	CASSYPGALGYTF
18	TRBV6-6	TRBJ2-5	CASSYSRVTSGRKETQYF
11	TRBV20-1	TRBJ1-2	CSARRKDGYTF
13	TRBV20-1	TRBJ2-1	CSANSVSYNEQFF
16	TRBV6-5	TRBJ1-6	CASSRDRDRGRSPLHF
16	TRBV28	TRBJ2-2	CASSSTGTINTGELFF
13	TRBV29-1	TRBJ2-7	CSAEGGTLDEQYF
13	TRBV7-6	TRBJ2-1	CASSFRADSEQFF
13	TRBV5-6	TRBJ1-1	CASRPQGGTEAFF
12	TRBV12-3/TRBV12-4	TRBJ2-1	CASSQGGNEQFF
15	TRBV11-2	TRBJ2-2	CASSLSDRLAGELFF
12	TRBV11-2	TRBJ2-1	CASSLISNEQFF
14	TRBV28	TRBJ2-5	CASSLRLMQETQYF